This TCR beta chain was recovered during a study of blood T cell repertoires in COVID-19 (dated by TCRdb to 2020 to 2021). General notes on the study: Samples covering the acute and convalescent phases of COVID-19 were provided by collaborators in the United States, Italy and Spain. A freely available public database, intended as a resource for researchers studying the immune response to SARS-CoV-2, is where the repertoires were released. The samples were drawn from the first 160 participants of the ongoing ImmuneRACE study and from under 1,500 subjects provided by 6 global collaborators. Subjects who had been exposed to COVID-19, were actively infected with it, or had recovered from it provided the deeply sampled blood TCRbeta repertoires that made up the dataset. The material from the prospective study consisted of cDNA or gDNA derived from T cells, B-cell-depleted T cells, or PBMCs. Where available, HLA class I and class II types were obtained from metadata supplied by the sample provider rather than from assay-based typing. Nearly every sample came with metadata listing a de-identified subject ID, COVID-19 status, age in years and sex.

This clone occurred a few times. Its antigen target is currently unknown. The junction differs from germline at one of its ends, possibly a read error. Points the paper makes about the study in general: The amount of clinical and demographic metadata varied by source and participant and was provided uncurated.

The CDR3 holds 13 amino acids from the cysteine to the phenylalanine. CDR3 DNA only is kept here, 39 bases in frame from base 1. Based on the germline V gene, the CDR1 and CDR2 sequences are SGHTA and FQGNSA. Collaborating institutions collected whole blood in K2EDTA tubes following their own protocols. Collaborator samples were shipped for TCRbeta analysis as frozen whole blood, isolated PBMCs, or DNA extracted from either sample type. The immunoSEQ Assay, a bias-controlled multiplex PCR, was used to amplify TCRbeta CDR3 regions from genomic DNA. The study's own analysis went as follows. The number of nucleated cells in each sample was estimated from the amplification of reference gene primers within the assay. To quantify the absolute abundance of each unique TCRbeta CDR3 rearrangement, sequence reads were collapsed and filtered. For each sample, productive Simpson clonality was calculated as the square root of Simpson's diversity index across productive rearrangements. The clones in this table, taken by TCRdb from immuneACCESS, are in-frame only. Not every clone is retained; where verified, under half of the shortfall comes from an unresolved V gene, and the cause of the rest is unknown. V and J calls and clone size are copied from that table; D and trimming were computed from the DNA. This sample comprises more than 65,000 clones, 80% to 90% of them detected only once. Jointly, the top ten make up approximately 20% of the sample.

The V gene is TRBV7-2 and the J gene is TRBJ2-7; the best D guess is TRBD2, with 6 bases matching. The sequence was obtained from a woman between 45 and 60 years old with acute or convalescent COVID-19. The sample comprised peripheral blood. Here the CDR3 is given as CASSSQGLHLRHF. The sequenced DNA is TGTGCCAGCAGCTCGCAGGGACTTCATCTTCGGCACTTC.